The 13 T cell receptor beta chains reported below all come from one sample, sequenced in a study of response to subunit inactivated influenza vaccine. TCRdb recomputed calls from the RT-PCR reads with MiXCR, one row per CDR3 protein. The data contain about 700,000 distinct CDR3 sequences, approximately 14% of them singletons. Material: PBMCs from blood, obtained about 12 days after vaccination. These receptors were collected from a man aged 50-60 years who received an inactivated influenza vaccine.

This clonotype occurred a few times. This chain joins TRBV6-1 and TRBJ1-5; no reliable D call. The V and J ends lost 4 bases and 2 bases respectively, with 6 bases between them. The CDR3 loop spans 13 amino acids. Germline CDR1 is MNHNS and CDR2 is SASEGT. CDR3 in amino acids: CASSGTGNQPQHF. The CDR3 bases are TGTGCCAGCAGTGGGACGGGCAATCAGCCCCAGCATTTT.

This clonotype was counted between two and nine times. The chain has TRBV20-1 and TRBJ2-3, with a possible D match to TRBD2 (5 bases). Germline V gene data show CDR1 as DFQATT and CDR2 as SNEGSKA (reference sequence). The CDR3 runs to 12 residues. Trimming cost V 0 bases and J 12 bases, with 13 bases left between them. Here the CDR3 reads CSARDQRADQYF. The CDR3 bases are TGCAGTGCTAGAGATCAACGAGCGGATCAGTATTTT.

This clonotype was detected a few times. This chain connects TRBV7-9 to TRBJ2-1; possibly TRBD2 for D (7 bases). Trimming took 1 base from V and 2 from J, leaving 12 bases between them. CDR3 length: 16 amino acids. Germline assignment: CDR1 SEHNR and CDR2 FQNEAQ (reference sequence). The CDR3 DNA reads as TGTGCCAGCAGCTTAGGGTGGCGGGGGCCCTACAATGAGCAGTTCTTC. Translating it yields CASSLGWRGPYNEQFF.

The chain links TRBV27 to TRBJ1-2; 7 nucleotides agree with TRBD1. Unmatched junction bases numbered 13, after V lost 8 bases and J lost 4 bases. The CDR3 is made up of 15 amino acids. Looked up from germline, CDR1 is MNHEY and CDR2 is SMNVEV (reference sequence). CDR3 sequence reads: CASGKPDRASYGYTF. Here the CDR3 DNA reads TGTGCCAGCGGAAAGCCTGACAGGGCGAGCTATGGCTACACCTTC.

This rearrangement joins TRBV29-1 to TRBJ2-1; D remains unclear. This CDR3 has 16 amino acids. Germline-derived CDR1 and CDR2 are SQVTM and ANQGSEA. The V and J ends lost 7 bases and 0 bases respectively, with 19 bases between them. The CDR3 protein is CSALELGGSSYNEQFF. Written as DNA, the CDR3 is TGCAGCGCTCTCGAACTGGGCGGAAGCTCCTACAATGAGCAGTTCTTC.

The chain carries TRBV2 and TRBJ2-1; 9 bases agree with TRBD2. The CDR3 is 14 residues long. Germline V lookup: CDR1 SNHLY, CDR2 FYNNEI. With V trimmed by 2 bases and J by 7 bases, 3 bases remained unmatched. The CDR3 DNA follows: TGTGCCAGCAGTGAAAGCGGGAGGAGGAATGAGCAGTTCTTC. Amino acids: CASSESGRRNEQFF.

This clonotype showed up just a few times. The rearrangement joins TRBV5-1 to TRBJ2-5, with D possibly TRBD2 on 5 matching bases. This CDR3 spans 17 amino acids. Per germline, CDR1 SGHRS and CDR2 YFSETQ. The V gene lost 0 bases and the J gene lost 1 base, with 16 bases spanning the gap. Here the CDR3 reads CASSLAVFRGPQETQYF. The DNA of the CDR3 is TGCGCCAGCAGCTTGGCAGTCTTTCGCGGGCCCCAAGAGACCCAGTACTTC.

This chain links TRBV27 with TRBJ1-6; D not resolved. CDR3 size: 14 residues. The germline V and J ends were trimmed by 6 bases and 8 bases, with 14 bases remaining between them. The V gene's germline CDR1 is MNHEY and CDR2 SMNVEV (reference sequence). The CDR3 reads CASSHRRGDSPLHF. The CDR3 coding sequence is TGTGCCAGCAGCCACCGCCGTGGGGATTCACCCCTCCACTTT.

The chain recombines TRBV5-1 with TRBJ2-1, with 11 bases that match TRBD2. V gave up 1 base and J gave up 9 bases; unmatched junction bases: 9. This CDR3 spans 16 amino acids. The germline CDR1 and CDR2 sequences are SGHRS and YFSETQ. CDR3 in amino acids: CASSLSLAGDNVEQFF. Written as DNA, the CDR3 is TGCGCCAGCAGCTTGTCACTAGCGGGAGATAATGTTGAGCAGTTCTTC.

The chain uses TRBV18 and TRBJ2-5; D unresolved. There are 13 residues in the CDR3. Trimming took off 1 base at V and 2 bases at J, with 5 bases between the two ends. Germline V CDR1 and CDR2: KGHSH, LQKENI. The CDR3 DNA follows: TGTGCCAGCTCACCACGGTCTCAAGAGACCCAGTACTTC. Protein product: CASSPRSQETQYF.

This clonotype was observed many times. V and J are TRBV29-1 and TRBJ2-1; possibly TRBD1 for D (6 bases). Germline values: CDR1 SQVTM, CDR2 ANQGSEA. The CDR3 is 14 residues long. V was pared by 6 bases and J by 0 bases, with 12 bases between. The chain's CDR3 is CSVPRGSSYNEQFF. The CDR3 DNA is TGCAGCGTCCCCAGGGGCAGCTCCTACAATGAGCAGTTCTTC.

The rearrangement uses TRBV28 and TRBJ2-3, with a weak D call TRBD2 (6 bases). The CDR3 extends over 16 amino acids. Germline loops: CDR1 MDHEN, CDR2 SYDVKM. The V and J ends lost 6 bases and 0 bases respectively, with 16 bases between them. CDR3 protein: CASRGDWRTSTDTQYF. CDR3 sequence (DNA): TGTGCCAGCAGGGGGGACTGGAGAACTAGCACAGATACGCAGTATTTT.

Ten or more counts support this clonotype. The V call is TRBV5-1, the J call TRBJ2-5; TRBD1 matches 7 bases. From germline, CDR1 is SGHRS and CDR2 YFSETQ. The CDR3 runs 14 residues. Trimming cost V 4 bases and J 1 base; bases outside gene matches: 4. CDR3 loop: CASSDGTAQETQYF. As DNA, the CDR3 is TGCGCCAGCAGCGACGGGACAGCCCAAGAGACCCAGTACTTC.